This TCR beta chain was recovered during a study of blood T cell repertoires in COVID-19. The CDR3 has 15 residues. In germline, CDR1 is SGDLS, CDR2 YYNGEE. V lost 3 bases, J lost 8 bases, and 5 bases stayed unmatched. Assay: immunoSEQ multiplex PCR; the TCRdb copy retains only in-frame clones and omits some. The sample records under 150,000 clones, almost 90% being singletons. Sequencing input: peripheral blood. The chain recombines TRBV9 with TRBJ1-6; 10 nucleotides align to TRBD1. This TCR was recovered from a human donor in a cohort sampled during active COVID-19. In DNA, the CDR3 is TGTGCCAGCAGCGGACAGACAGGGGGCTATTCACCCCTCCACTTT. Translating it yields CASSGQTGGYSPLHF. The variable domain in full, with the rest retrieved from reference TRBV9 and TRBJ1-6, is DSGVTQTPKHLITATGQRVTLRCSPRSGDLSVYWYQQSLDQGLQFLIQYYNGEERAKGNILERFSAQQFPDLHSELNLSSLELGDSALYFCASSGQTGGYSPLHFGNGTRLTVT.